What follows are 24 T cell receptor beta chains derived from one specimen sequenced in a study of a mutant IDH1 vaccine in newly diagnosed glioma. The time point is: week 5, during vaccination. Vaccination comprised doses that each held 300 ug of mutant IDH1 20-mer peptide, plus topical imiquimod. Their antigens are not known. Clones were read by immunoSEQ multiplex PCR, and TCRdb kept only the in-frame ones, dropping some. The table includes about 54,000 clones, 80% to 85% detected once. This sample comprised PBMCs, obtained from a glioma patient whose treatment included an IDH1 peptide vaccine. The receptors originated from a young man with glioma.

The V call is TRBV7-9, the J call TRBJ1-4; no clear D. The V end was cut by 0 bases, the J end by 7 bases, with 3 bases between. CDR3 size: 12 residues. CDR1 SEHNR and CDR2 FQNEAQ come from the germline V gene (reference sequence). The CDR3 DNA reads TGTGCCAGCAGCTTAGCCCCTGAAAAACTGTTTTTT. Translated, it gives CASSLAPEKLFF.

The J gene is TRBJ2-7, the V gene TRBV11-2; 13 bases line up with TRBD2. V was clipped by 5 bases and J by 9 bases; unmatched bases: 13. This CDR3 contains 16 residues. Germline loops: CDR1 SGHAT, CDR2 FQNNGV. The DNA for the CDR3 is TGTGCCAGCAGCCGCGGGACTAGCGGGGCCCGTACGGGGCAGTACTTC. This codes for CASSRGTSGARTGQYF.

The CDR3 region is CAARQDSYNSPLHF. The CDR3 DNA is TGTGCCGCCAGACAGGACTCTTATAATTCACCCCTCCACTTT. V usage is TRBV2 and J usage is TRBJ1-6, with a tentative D call TRBD1 (6 bases). The CDR3 contains 14 residues. With 11 bases removed from V and 4 bases from J, the gap between germline ends came to 15 bases. Germline lookup yields CDR1 SNHLY and CDR2 FYNNEI.

V and J are TRBV5-1 and TRBJ1-4; unclear D gene. Between the trimmed V and J ends, which lost 0 bases and 6 bases, there was a span of 9 bases. Germline CDR1 and CDR2: SGHRS and YFSETQ. The CDR3 totals 14 residues. The CDR3 DNA sequence: TGCGCCAGCAGCTTGGAGGGTTCCCATGAAAAACTGTTTTTT. Its translation is CASSLEGSHEKLFF.

This chain joins TRBV14 and TRBJ1-6; D unresolved. This CDR3 has 15 amino acids. Trimming removed 0 bases from V and 9 bases from J, with 12 bases in between. Germline assignment: CDR1 SGHDN and CDR2 FVKESK. CDR3 amino acids: CASSQDFTVISPLHF. For the CDR3, the DNA is TGTGCCAGCAGCCAAGACTTTACAGTGATTTCACCCCTCCACTTT. The full variable domain, in which reference TRBV14 and TRBJ1-6 provide the parts outside the CDR3, is EAGVTQFPSHSVIEKGQTVTLRCDPISGHDNLYWYRRVMGKEIKFLLHFVKESKQDESGMPNNRFLAERTGGTYSTLKVQPAELEDSGVYFCASSQDFTVISPLHFGNGTRLTVT.

The chain couples TRBV14 to TRBJ1-2; D is unclear. Germline CDR1 SGHDN, CDR2 FVKESK. The CDR3 sequence is 16 residues long. Trimming shortened V by 9 bases and J by 2 bases, and 22 bases separated the two germline ends. CDR3 nucleotides: TGTGCCAGGAACGGAGGAACCCGAACTGGAAACTATGGCTACACCTTC. It yields the protein CARNGGTRTGNYGYTF.

This clone appeared a single time. This CDR3 reads CASSLGGTVYWTEAFF. CDR3 DNA sequence: TGTGCCAGCAGCTTAGGAGGGACAGTCTATTGGACTGAAGCTTTCTTT. The rearrangement links TRBV11-2 to TRBJ1-1, with 7 bases lining up with TRBD1. Unmatched junction bases numbered 10, after V lost 1 base and J lost 5 bases. Germline CDR1 is SGHAT and CDR2 is FQNNGV. This CDR3 is 16 amino acids long.

The CDR3 bases are TGTGCCAGCAGTGAAGCGCATATGGTCCCGATAATGCATGAAAAACTGTTTTTT. Translated, it gives CASSEAHMVPIMHEKLFF. V is TRBV6-1 and J is TRBJ1-4; unclear D gene. Germline CDR1 is MNHNS and CDR2 is SASEGT. There are 18 residues in the CDR3. V was trimmed by 0 bases and J by 6 bases, leaving 20 bases between them.

This clone was counted a few times. The chain has TRBV2 and TRBJ1-5, with a tentative D call TRBD1 (5 bases). The CDR3 spans 16 residues. Germline CDR1 is SNHLY and CDR2 is FYNNEI. Trimming pared 0 bases from V and 6 bases from J, leaving 15 bases between. This CDR3 is CASSEAGGLLGQPQHF. CDR3 nucleotides: TGTGCCAGCAGTGAAGCCGGGGGGTTGTTAGGTCAGCCCCAGCATTTT.

This chain links TRBV7-9 with TRBJ2-5; D ambiguous. Trimming removed 1 base at V and 3 bases at J, with 12 bases between. Germline values: CDR1 SEHNR, CDR2 FQNEAQ (reference sequence). The CDR3 runs to 15 residues. Here the CDR3 reads CASSLGLQIKETQYF. The CDR3 nucleotides are TGTGCCAGCAGCTTAGGCTTACAGATTAAAGAGACCCAGTACTTC.

The chain uses TRBV27 and TRBJ2-7; D is unclear. The CDR3 is 14 residues long. V gave up 6 bases and J gave up 2 bases, with 14 bases separating them. Per germline, CDR1 MNHEY and CDR2 SMNVEV (reference sequence). The chain's CDR3 is CASRFQDRPYEQYF. Written as DNA, the CDR3 is TGTGCCAGCAGATTTCAGGACCGACCCTACGAGCAGTACTTC.

The rearrangement uses TRBV28 and TRBJ1-1; unclear D gene. This CDR3 is built from 11 residues. From germline, CDR1 is MDHEN and CDR2 SYDVKM. V lost 3 bases, J lost 11 bases, and 10 bases lay in between. CDR3 nucleotides: TGTGCCAGCAGTTTCCGCAACGTGGCTTTCTTT. This codes for CASSFRNVAFF.

V gene TRBV11-2 combines with J gene TRBJ2-5; D is ambiguous. The J call may be incorrect, as the DNA end agrees better with TRBJ2-7. Germline assignment: CDR1 SGHAT and CDR2 FQNNGV. The CDR3 sequence is 14 residues long. The CDR3 DNA reads as TGTGCCAGCAGCTTACGCCGGCGGATCTACGAGCAGTACTTC. The encoded protein is CASSLRRRIYEQYF.

V usage is TRBV19 and J usage is TRBJ2-7; D is possibly TRBD1 (5 bases). CDR3 length: 10 residues. Germline V CDR1 and CDR2: LNHDA, SQIVND (reference sequence). Written as DNA, the CDR3 is TGTGCAGTACTCCGGACAGAGCAGTACTTC. This codes for CAVLRTEQYF. Complete variable domain (other parts from reference TRBV19 and TRBJ2-7): DGGITQSPKYLFRKEGQNVTLSCEQNLNHDAMYWYRQDPGQGLRLIYYSQIVNDFQKGDIAEGYSVSREKKESFPLTVTSAQKNPTAFYLCAVLRTEQYFGPGTRLTVT.

V and J are TRBV5-1 and TRBJ2-3; 9 bases match TRBD2. V lost 0 bases to trimming and J lost 0 bases; unmatched junction nucleotides: 2. The CDR3 is 16 amino acids. Germline assignment: CDR1 SGHRS and CDR2 YFSETQ. Written as DNA, the CDR3 is TGCGCCAGCAGCTTGGCCAGCGGGGGGAGCACAGATACGCAGTATTTT. It encodes CASSLASGGSTDTQYF.

The V call is TRBV6-6, the J call TRBJ2-5; 13 positions agree with TRBD2. Germline assignment: CDR1 MNHNY and CDR2 SVGAGI (reference sequence). The CDR3 sequence is 15 residues long. The J segment lost 1 base and the V segment lost 5 bases, leaving 1 base of the junction unmatched. This chain's CDR3 is CASSRTSGGQETQYF. The CDR3 coding sequence is TGTGCCAGCAGTAGGACTAGCGGGGGCCAAGAGACCCAGTACTTC.

CDR3 coding DNA: TGTGCCAGCAGACATACGAACTATGGCTACACCTTC. This encodes CASRHTNYGYTF. The chain recombines TRBV6-6 with TRBJ1-2; D is ambiguous. From germline, CDR1 is MNHNY and CDR2 SVGAGI (reference sequence). This CDR3 is 12 amino acids long. The germline V and J ends were trimmed by 6 bases and 2 bases, with 7 bases remaining between them.

The chain links TRBV5-1 to TRBJ1-6, with 7 bases matching TRBD1. Germline CDR1 is SGHRS and CDR2 is YFSETQ. V shed 4 bases, J shed 10 bases, and the junction held 8 bases outside the gene matches. This CDR3 contains 14 residues. This CDR3 reads CASSGGTEGSPLHF. The CDR3, as DNA: TGCGCCAGCAGCGGGGGGACAGAAGGATCACCCCTCCACTTT.

The rearrangement links TRBV11-2 to TRBJ2-7; D is unclear. V was clipped by 5 bases and J by 5 bases, with 16 bases between them. CDR3 length equals 14 residues. Germline CDR1 and CDR2: SGHAT and FQNNGV. CDR3 coding DNA: TGTGCCAGCAGCACAGTTGGGGTCTCGGACGAGCAGTACTTC. It translates to CASSTVGVSDEQYF.

The V call is TRBV7-9, the J call TRBJ2-7, with TRBD2 matching 7 bases. V trimming: 5 bases; J trimming: 0 bases; junction bases outside the gene matches: 7. The CDR3 consists of 15 residues. Germline assignment: CDR1 SEHNR and CDR2 FQNEAQ (reference sequence). As DNA, the CDR3 is TGTGCCAGCAGCCCCCTGGGAGGGTTCTCCTACGAGCAGTACTTC. It translates to CASSPLGGFSYEQYF. The variable domain in full, with the rest retrieved from reference TRBV7-9 and TRBJ2-7, is DTGVSQNPRHKITKRGQNVTFRCDPISEHNRLYWYRQTLGQGPEFLTYFQNEAQLEKSRLLSDRFSAERPKGSFSTLEIQRTEQGDSAMYLCASSPLGGFSYEQYFGPGTRLTVT.

Of note for this clone: This specimen includes other DNA sequences encoding the same CDR3. The V and J genes are TRBV19 and TRBJ2-3, with 7 bases matching TRBD1. Germline loops: CDR1 LNHDA, CDR2 SQIVND (reference sequence). This CDR3 has 15 amino acids. The V gene end was trimmed by 3 bases and the J gene end by 0 bases; junction bases not matched to a gene: 3. CDR3 DNA: TGTGCCAGTAGTATTTACAGGGGAAGCACAGATACGCAGTATTTT. Its translation: CASSIYRGSTDTQYF.

The chain carries TRBV18 and TRBJ2-7, with TRBD1 matching over 8 bases. The CDR3 sequence is 17 residues long. Germline CDR1 is KGHSH and CDR2 is LQKENI. V lost 0 bases and J lost 2; bases outside the gene matches: 9. CDR3 nucleotides: TGTGCCAGCTCACCACCCAACCTCAGGACAGGGACCTACGAGCAGTACTTC. It translates to CASSPPNLRTGTYEQYF.

The V and J genes are TRBV29-1 and TRBJ1-1, with 7 bases lining up with TRBD1. In germline, CDR1 is SQVTM, CDR2 ANQGSEA. The CDR3 is made up of 14 amino acids. Trimming at V came to 6 bases and at J to 1 base, leaving 8 bases not matched to a gene. CDR3 amino acids: CSVRDSTPNTEAFF. In nucleotides, the CDR3 is TGCAGCGTCCGGGACAGTACCCCGAACACTGAAGCTTTCTTT.

The chain carries TRBV15 and TRBJ2-6; D unresolved. The ends were cut back, 2 bases at V and 2 bases at J, with 10 bases in the middle. The CDR3 has 16 amino acids. CDR1 and CDR2 (germline): LNHNV, YYDKDF (reference sequence). The CDR3 spells CATSRSTVTGANVLTF. CDR3 nucleotides: TGTGCCACCAGCAGATCTACAGTTACTGGGGCCAACGTCCTGACTTTC.